The clone carrying this TCR beta chain was recorded only once. Every one of the patients relapsed after autologous stem cell transplantation (brentuximab vedotin exposure was variable). The CDR3 runs 14 residues. Per the germline V gene, CDR1 is MNHEY and CDR2 is SVGAGI. The J segment lost 4 bases and the V segment lost 6 bases, leaving 6 bases of the junction unmatched. The record originates from a study of PD-1 blockade in classical Hodgkin lymphoma. The assay was immunoSEQ multiplex PCR, and TCRdb's table has in-frame clones only and misses some. The sample contains about 100,000 clones, approximately 90% of which appear only once.

The sample in question was peripheral blood mononuclear cells (PBMCs), obtained before the second cycle of nivolumab. This receptor was identified in a human donor with classical Hodgkin lymphoma. The chain employs TRBV6-5 and TRBJ1-5; TRBD1 matches at 7 bases. The CDR3: CASSYGTANQPQHF. CDR3 sequence (DNA): TGTGCCAGCAGCTACGGGACAGCTAATCAGCCCCAGCATTTT.